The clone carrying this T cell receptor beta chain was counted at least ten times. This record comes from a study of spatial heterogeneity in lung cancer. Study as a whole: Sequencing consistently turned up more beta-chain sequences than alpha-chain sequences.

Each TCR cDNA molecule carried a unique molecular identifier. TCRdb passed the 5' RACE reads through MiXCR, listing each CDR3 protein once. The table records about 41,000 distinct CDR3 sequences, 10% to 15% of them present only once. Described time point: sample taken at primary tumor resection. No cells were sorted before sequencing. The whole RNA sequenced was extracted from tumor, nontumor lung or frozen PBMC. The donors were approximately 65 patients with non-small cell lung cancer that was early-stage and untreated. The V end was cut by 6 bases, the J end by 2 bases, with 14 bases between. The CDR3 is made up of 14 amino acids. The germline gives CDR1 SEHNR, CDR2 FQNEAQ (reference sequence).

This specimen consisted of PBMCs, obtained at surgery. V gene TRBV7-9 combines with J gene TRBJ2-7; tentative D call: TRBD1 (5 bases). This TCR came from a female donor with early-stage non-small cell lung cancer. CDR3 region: CASRPQGHPYEQYF. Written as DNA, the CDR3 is TGTGCCAGCAGACCTCAGGGCCATCCCTACGAGCAGTACTTC.